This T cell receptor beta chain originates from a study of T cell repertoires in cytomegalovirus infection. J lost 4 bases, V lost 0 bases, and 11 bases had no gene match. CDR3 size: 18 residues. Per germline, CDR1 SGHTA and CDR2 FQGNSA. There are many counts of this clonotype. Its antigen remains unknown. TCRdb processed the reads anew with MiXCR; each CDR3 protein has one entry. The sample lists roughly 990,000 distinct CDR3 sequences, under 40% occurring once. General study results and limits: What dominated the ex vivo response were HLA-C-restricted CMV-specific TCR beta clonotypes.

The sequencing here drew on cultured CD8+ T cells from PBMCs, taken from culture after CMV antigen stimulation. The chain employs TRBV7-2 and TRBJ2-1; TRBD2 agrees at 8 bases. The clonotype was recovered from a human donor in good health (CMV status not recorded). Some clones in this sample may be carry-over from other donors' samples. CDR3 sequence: CASSLAGPERGPYNEQFF. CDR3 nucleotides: TGTGCCAGCAGCTTAGCGGGACCCGAGCGGGGGCCGTACAATGAGCAGTTCTTC. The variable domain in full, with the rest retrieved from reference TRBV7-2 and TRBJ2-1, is GAGVSQSPSNKVTEKGKDVELRCDPISGHTALYWYRQSLGQGLEFLIYFQGNSAPDKSGLPSDRFSAERTGGSVSTLTIQRTQQEDSAVYLCASSLAGPERGPYNEQFFGPGTRLTVL.